What follows describes a single T cell receptor (beta chain). Its antigen is not known. These data originate in a study of T cell responses to AZD1222 COVID-19 vaccine. Whole-study results and caveats: Increased Spike-specific TCR breadth and depth were observed after two AZD1222 doses.

The CDR3 sequence is 13 residues long. The germline gives CDR1 SEHNR, CDR2 FQNEAQ (reference sequence). V was pared by 5 bases and J by 7 bases, with 12 bases between. The repertoire was sequenced with immunoSEQ multiplex PCR; TCRdb's copy has only in-frame clones and lacks some. Of approximately 150,000 clones in the sample, roughly 89% were seen once. The rearrangement joins TRBV7-9 to TRBJ2-1; the D call may be TRBD1 or TRBD2 (5 bases each). This clonotype originated in an adult who received the AZD1222 COVID-19 vaccine. The source was peripheral blood, collected 28 days after the second AZD1222 dose. The CDR3 DNA reads TGTGCCAGCAGCGCAGTTGAGGGGAATGAGCAGTTCTTC. Translating it yields CASSAVEGNEQFF.